What follows are 11 T cell receptor beta chains derived from one specimen sequenced in a study of cytomegalovirus exposure and HLA in healthy donors. Both 60 Vbeta primers and 13 Jbeta primers went into the PCR. Measured with immunoSEQ multiplex PCR; TCRdb has only the in-frame clones, and not every one. There are about 190,000 clones in the sample; around 82% occur only once, and 12% to 15% lies in the top ten. The sequenced material came from PBMCs. The origin of the receptors is a woman in her thirties in good health and CMV-seropositive.

This sequence joins TRBV6-5 and TRBJ1-5; 8 positions match TRBD1. The CDR3 length is 15 residues. Germline CDR1 MNHEY, CDR2 SVGAGI. Trimming took 2 bases from V and 6 from J; bases not matched to a gene: 6. CDR3 sequence: CASSYPDRVFQPQHF. CDR3 coding DNA: TGTGCCAGCAGTTACCCGGACAGGGTTTTTCAGCCCCAGCATTTT.

This clone was counted between two and nine times. The J gene is TRBJ2-1, the V gene TRBV27, with D tentatively TRBD2 (6 bases). Trimming shortened V by 2 bases and J by 6 bases, and 8 bases separated the two germline ends. CDR1 MNHEY and CDR2 SMNVEV come from the germline V gene (reference sequence). This CDR3 has 13 residues. The CDR3: CASSLGGANEQFF. In DNA, the CDR3 is TGTGCCAGCAGTTTAGGCGGGGCCAATGAGCAGTTCTTC.

This clone was detected a few times. The rearrangement uses TRBV19 and TRBJ1-3, with TRBD1 matching over 7 bases. V lost 8 bases to trimming and J lost 0 bases; unmatched junction nucleotides: 13. The V gene's germline CDR1 is LNHDA and CDR2 SQIVND (reference sequence). The CDR3 extends over 17 amino acids. CDR3 in DNA: TGTGCCAGTTCCCTCAAATTAGGGACAGTCTCTGGAAACACCATATATTTT. Translation: CASSLKLGTVSGNTIYF.

A note on this clone: Germline is not matched at one junction end, which may reflect a read error. V gene TRBV7-7 combines with J gene TRBJ1-2; 7 bases fit TRBD1. The CDR3 is 13 residues long. Germline V gives CDR1 SSHAT, CDR2 FNYEAQ (reference sequence). The CDR3 loop reads CASSPQGPGGYTF. The CDR3 DNA reads TGTGCTAGCAGCCCACAGGGGCCCGGGGGCTACACCTTC.

The rearrangement links TRBV28 to TRBJ1-5, with D hard to call. Between the trimmed V and J ends, which lost 3 bases and 4 bases, there was a span of 7 bases. Germline CDR1 MDHEN, CDR2 SYDVKM. This CDR3 contains 13 residues. CDR3 in amino acids: CASSFGDNQPQHF. The CDR3 DNA follows: TGTGCCAGCAGTTTCGGGGATAATCAGCCCCAGCATTTT. Looking up the rest from reference TRBV28 and TRBJ1-5 gives the full variable domain: DVKVTQSSRYLVKRTGEKVFLECVQDMDHENMFWYRQDPGLGLRLIYFSYDVKMKEKGDIPEGYSVSREKKERFSLILESASTNQTSMYLCASSFGDNQPQHFGDGTRLSIL.

J is TRBJ2-5 and V is TRBV18, with 7 bases matching TRBD1. Germline V gives CDR1 KGHSH, CDR2 LQKENI. The V gene end was trimmed by 3 bases and the J gene end by 1 base; junction bases not matched to a gene: 5. The CDR3 loop spans 15 amino acids. CDR3: CASSPPTGLQETQYF. CDR3 bases: TGTGCCAGCTCACCCCCGACAGGGCTCCAAGAGACCCAGTACTTC.

As to this clone: Compared with germline, one end of the junction differs, possibly owing to a read error. The chain employs TRBV5-6 and TRBJ1-5; possibly TRBD1 for D (5 bases). Germline lookup yields CDR1 SGHDT and CDR2 YYEEEE. The CDR3 has 18 amino acids. CDR3 residues: CASNLGFLGLHSNQPQHF. The CDR3 DNA follows: TGTGCCAGCAACTTGGGTTTCCTGGGACTGCATAGCAATCAGCCCCAGCATTTT.

This sequence joins TRBV11-3 and TRBJ2-7; 7 bases agree with TRBD1. V shed 5 bases and J 4 bases; nucleotides not matched to a gene: 11. There are 15 residues in the CDR3. Germline values: CDR1 SGHNT, CDR2 YENEEA. This CDR3 reads CASSIRPGQRYEQYF. CDR3 coding DNA: TGTGCCAGCAGCATAAGACCGGGACAGAGGTACGAGCAGTACTTC.

This chain uses TRBV4-2 with TRBJ2-5, with unresolved D. The better agreement between TRBJ2-7 and the DNA end casts doubt on the J call. Looked up from germline, CDR1 is LGHNA and CDR2 is YNFKEQ. The CDR3 sequence is 15 residues long. Here the CDR3 DNA reads TGTGCCAGCAGCCAAGAGGGCCACAGCTCCTACGAGCAGTACTTC. Its translation is CASSQEGHSSYEQYF.

This clone has a handful of counts. The chain has TRBV19 and TRBJ2-7; tentatively, D is TRBD2 (6 bases). CDR3 length: 13 amino acids. Germline-derived CDR1 and CDR2 are LNHDA and SQIVND (reference sequence). V lost 5 bases and J 6 bases, leaving 14 bases between the germline ends. The CDR3 bases are TGTGCCAGTAGTCTGGGACTTCGAGGCGAGCAGTACTTC. Translation gives CASSLGLRGEQYF.

The chain couples TRBV7-6 to TRBJ1-5; a possible D gene is TRBD1 (5 bases). Germline V gene lookup returns CDR1 SGHVS and CDR2 FNYEAQ. The CDR3 length is 13 residues. The ends were cut back, 4 bases at V and 9 bases at J, with 13 bases in the middle. The CDR3 nucleotides read TGTGCCAGCAGCTCTGGGGCCCAAGGGCCCCAGCATTTT. It codes for CASSSGAQGPQHF.